The sequence of this T cell receptor (beta chain) was determined in a study of shared clonotypes between healthy human individuals. Study-level findings and limits: Sorted-subset samples were not fully sequenced, rarefaction indicated. It was only blood that was sampled, and tissue repertoires likely differ.

Notes on this clone: The target antigen is unknown.

The material for each subset, its genomic DNA, was split evenly across several immunoSEQ plates. Sequencing was performed with immunoSEQ multiplex PCR; in TCRdb, only in-frame clones are kept and a portion is missing. The sample has 1.4 million to 1.5 million clones, roughly 96% seen once; the top ten hold 1% to 1.5%. Per the germline V gene, CDR1 is LNHDA and CDR2 is SQIVND (reference sequence). V lost 4 bases to trimming and J lost 6 bases; unmatched junction nucleotides: 9. This CDR3 region has 15 residues. Material: naive CD4+ T cells sorted from blood. Subset here: CD45RA+ positively selected. The TCR sequence derives from a man aged 30 to 45 in good health. This sequence joins TRBV19 and TRBJ1-5; TRBD1 matches at 7 bases. For the CDR3, the DNA is TGTGCCAGTAGTAAGCAAGAGGGGGCCCGTCAGCCCCAGCATTTT. Protein product: CASSKQEGARQPQHF.